These 9 T cell receptor beta chains were sequenced from one sample in a study of response to subunit inactivated influenza vaccine. From the RT-PCR reads, TCRdb called clonotypes with MiXCR, one entry per CDR3 protein. There are roughly 620,000 distinct CDR3 sequences in the sample; about 11% occur only once, and 8% to 13% lies in the top ten. These data were likewise used in another study, on T cells expressing NK-cell markers. That paper notes: Generation of TCR beta cDNA was performed by 5'RACE template switching incorporating UMIs.

Material: PBMCs from blood, obtained on the day of vaccination. The receptors stem from a man aged 45 to 65 who received an inactivated influenza vaccine.

The table lists this clonotype with a few counts. The gene calls are TRBV9 and TRBJ1-3; no clear D. Trimming pared 0 bases from V and 1 base from J, leaving 8 bases between. Germline V gene data show CDR1 as SGDLS and CDR2 as YYNGEE. The CDR3 extends over 15 amino acids. The CDR3 region has the DNA TGTGCCAGCAGCGTAGATATAGGGTCTGGAAACACCATATATTTT. Translating it yields CASSVDIGSGNTIYF.

On this clonotype: At one of its ends the junction is not consistent with the germline gene, which may arise from a read error. The chain carries TRBV7-8 and TRBJ2-6; no definite D call. Germline CDR1 and CDR2: SGHVS and FQNEAQ. The CDR3 covers 16 residues. The CDR3 sequence: CAISLEYPSGANVLTF. DNA for the CDR3: TGTGCCATCAGCTTAGAGTACCCCTCTGGGGCCAACGTCCTGACTTTC.

This clonotype has only a few counts. The chain is built from TRBV7-2 and TRBJ2-6; 10 nucleotides line up with TRBD2. CDR3 length: 17 amino acids. Germline V CDR1 and CDR2: SGHTA, FQGNSA. V lost 5 bases to trimming and J lost 3 bases; unmatched junction nucleotides: 7. The CDR3 nucleotides are TGTGCCAGCAGCCGTAGCGGGGGGTATGGTGGGGCCAACGTCCTGACTTTC. Translating gives CASSRSGGYGGANVLTF.

This clonotype was counted between two and nine times. The J gene is TRBJ1-5, the V gene TRBV2, with D maybe TRBD1 (6 bases). CDR3 size: 13 residues. Germline-derived CDR1 and CDR2 are SNHLY and FYNNEI. Trimming cost V 5 bases and J 7 bases, with 12 bases left between them. The CDR3 DNA follows: TGTGCCAGCAGTCGGACAGAGGTCCAGCCCCAGCATTTT. The encoded protein is CASSRTEVQPQHF.

The V call is TRBV21-1, the J call TRBJ2-3; TRBD2 was called by the table and not checked on the DNA. TRBV21-1 is reported as a pseudogene. The CDR3 has 15 amino acids. The CDR3 is CARDRGLTDPDTQYF. The CDR3 nucleotides are TGTGCCAGAGATAGAGGGTTAACGGACCCAGATACGCAGTATTTT.

This clonotype came up a few times. The V and J genes are TRBV24-1 and TRBJ2-1, with D possibly being TRBD1 or TRBD2 (5 bases each). Germline CDR1 KGHDR, CDR2 SFDVKD. V was clipped by 4 bases and J by 0 bases, with 18 bases between them. The CDR3 spans 18 residues. The CDR3 spells CATSDPGGAVSSYNEQFF. The DNA of the CDR3 is TGTGCCACCAGTGACCCTGGGGGAGCTGTGAGCTCCTACAATGAGCAGTTCTTC.

Only a few counts were recorded for this clonotype. The chain is built from TRBV5-1 and TRBJ2-4, with D possibly TRBD2 on 5 matching bases. Germline assignment: CDR1 SGHRS and CDR2 YFSETQ. The V and J ends lost 4 bases and 0 bases respectively, with 11 bases between them. This CDR3 has 15 amino acids. Here the CDR3 reads CASSPTGIAKNIQYF. The CDR3 nucleotides are TGCGCCAGCAGCCCGACCGGGATAGCCAAAAACATTCAGTACTTC.

This clonotype was counted between two and nine times. The chain has TRBV12-3 or TRBV12-4 and TRBJ1-1; D is uncertain. The CDR3 is 11 amino acids. The V end was cut by 4 bases, the J end by 7 bases, with 7 bases between. CDR3 loop: CASSWGVEAFF. CDR3 DNA sequence: TGTGCCAGCAGTTGGGGAGTTGAAGCTTTCTTT.

The chain employs TRBV9 and TRBJ2-1, with D possibly matching TRBD2 (5 bases). V dropped 4 bases and J dropped 3 bases, with 23 bases sitting between them. Germline V gene data show CDR1 as SGDLS and CDR2 as YYNGEE. This CDR3 comprises 18 residues. In nucleotides, the CDR3 is TGTGCCAGCAGCCCCGGAGGACGAGGAAACTTTTACTACAATGAGCAGTTCTTC. It is translated as CASSPGGRGNFYYNEQFF.